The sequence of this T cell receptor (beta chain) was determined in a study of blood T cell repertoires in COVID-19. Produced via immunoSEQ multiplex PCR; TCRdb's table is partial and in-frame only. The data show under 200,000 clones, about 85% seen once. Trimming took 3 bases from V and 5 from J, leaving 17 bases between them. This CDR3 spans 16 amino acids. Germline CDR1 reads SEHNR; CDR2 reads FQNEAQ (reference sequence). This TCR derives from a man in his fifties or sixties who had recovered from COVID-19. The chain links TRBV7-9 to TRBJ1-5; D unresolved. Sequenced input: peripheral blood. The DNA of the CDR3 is TGTGCCAGCAGCTTTGATGCCACCGGGGTAGATCAGCCCCAGCATTTT. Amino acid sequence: CASSFDATGVDQPQHF.